The next 10 T cell receptor beta chains were all read from a single sample in a study of blood T cells in healthy people across ages. The second PCR ran roughly 7 to 12 cycles with a sample-barcoded 5' primer and J-beta primers. TCRdb re-derived calls from the 5' RACE reads in MiXCR, one entry per CDR3 protein. The table lists about 670,000 distinct CDR3 sequences, approximately 52% of them singletons. Material: blood. The receptors originated from a woman older than 75 in good health.

With respect to this clonotype: A read error may explain this, as a much larger clone is one base away. The chain recombines TRBV6-5 with TRBJ1-2; TRBD1 agrees at 9 bases. CDR3 length: 15 amino acids. The V segment lost 5 bases and the J segment 5 bases; nucleotides outside the gene matches: 9. Germline V gene data show CDR1 as MNHEY and CDR2 as SVGAGI. CDR3 loop: CASSGSGQGRYGYTF. CDR3 nucleotide sequence: TGTGCCAGCAGTGGATCGGGACAGGGCCGGTATGGCTACACCTTC.

In its sample, this clonotype was seen many times. The J gene is TRBJ1-2, the V gene TRBV20-1, with 8 bases identical to TRBD1. CDR3 length equals 15 residues. V was clipped by 4 bases and J by 3 bases; unmatched bases: 10. Germline assignment: CDR1 DFQATT and CDR2 SNEGSKA (reference sequence). The DNA of the CDR3 is TGCAGTGCTAAGATCAGGGGACAGGCCCACTATGGCTACACCTTC. Translated: CSAKIRGQAHYGYTF.

This CDR3 reads CSARDWRRGVRGNNEQFF. CDR3 nucleotides: TGCAGTGCTAGAGATTGGCGGCGAGGGGTGAGAGGAAACAATGAGCAGTTCTTC. The genes are TRBV20-1 and TRBJ2-1; D may match TRBD1 or TRBD2 (5 bases each). The CDR3 extends over 18 amino acids. CDR1 is DFQATT, CDR2 SNEGSKA, per germline (reference sequence). V gave up 0 bases and J gave up 5 bases, with 23 bases separating them.

This clonotype was detected ten times or more. The chain recombines TRBV15 with TRBJ2-3, with a tentative D call TRBD1 (6 bases). This CDR3 spans 13 amino acids. The ends were cut back, 5 bases at V and 5 bases at J, with 11 bases in the middle. Germline CDR1 LNHNV, CDR2 YYDKDF (reference sequence). The chain's CDR3 is CATSLDRQDTQYF. For the CDR3, the DNA is TGTGCCACCAGCTTAGACAGGCAAGATACGCAGTATTTT.

The chain uses TRBV10-3 and TRBJ2-4, with 9 bases identical to TRBD1. The closer fit of TRBJ2-7 to the DNA end suggests the J call may be wrong. The germline CDR1 and CDR2 sequences are ENHRY and SYGVKD. CDR3 size: 14 residues. The CDR3 sequence: CAVAPGQGAYEQYF. CDR3 in DNA: TGTGCCGTCGCGCCGGGACAGGGAGCCTACGAGCAGTACTTC.

This clonotype has ten or more counts. The J gene is TRBJ2-5, the V gene TRBV11-2, with TRBD1 matching 8 bases. V was clipped by 0 bases and J by 5 bases; unmatched bases: 5. The CDR3 consists of 15 residues. CDR1 is SGHAT and CDR2 is FQNNGV in the germline V gene. In DNA, the CDR3 is TGTGCCAGCAGCTTAGACGACAGGGGCCGGGAGACCCAGTACTTC. Its translation: CASSLDDRGRETQYF.

This clonotype came up many times. The V call is TRBV7-2, the J call TRBJ1-2, with D hard to call. The CDR3 extends over 14 amino acids. From germline, CDR1 is SGHTA and CDR2 FQGNSA. The V end lost 0 bases, the J end lost 3 bases, and 8 bases lay between the germline ends. CDR3 bases: TGTGCCAGCAGCTTAGCAGCCAGCGACTATGGCTACACCTTC. As protein: CASSLAASDYGYTF.

Details on this clonotype: A much larger clone is a single base away; this may be a read error. The chain links TRBV3-1 to TRBJ2-1; 7 bases match TRBD2. CDR3 length equals 14 residues. Germline V gene data show CDR1 as LGHDT and CDR2 as YNNKEL (reference sequence). V lost 3 bases to trimming and J lost 4 bases; unmatched junction nucleotides: 3. CDR3 DNA sequence: TGTGCCAGCAGCCATCGCGGGGGATACAATGAGCAGTTCTTC. Translated: CASSHRGGYNEQFF.

This clonotype appeared a few times. The chain carries TRBV2 and TRBJ1-2, with no clear D. The CDR3 is made up of 15 amino acids. Trimming left V 3 bases short and J 6 bases short, with 17 bases between. Germline CDR1 SNHLY, CDR2 FYNNEI. The CDR3 coding sequence is TGTGCCAGCAGTGAGGTTTGGAATTCCCCTCATGGCTACACCTTC. This sequence encodes CASSEVWNSPHGYTF.

The CDR3: CSDRGESSYEQYF. CDR3 DNA: TGCAGTGACCGGGGGGAGAGCTCCTACGAGCAGTACTTC. The V and J genes are TRBV20-1 and TRBJ2-4; TRBD2 aligns across 7 bases. The J call may not be correct, given that the DNA end is closer to TRBJ2-7. Germline V gives CDR1 DFQATT, CDR2 SNEGSKA (reference sequence). The CDR3 runs 13 residues.